This T cell receptor beta chain was documented in a study of early T cells in non-severe SARS-CoV-2 infection. Study-level background: Unsorted whole blood bulk RNA was sequenced, with unpaired chains. Study conclusions and caveats: Anti-spike CD8 specificities were favored by VDJdb matching, whose results missed private and CD4 specificities.

This clonotype was observed a handful of times. The antigen remains unidentified. Molecules of cDNA were individually given unique molecular identifiers that were attached to them. TCRdb passed the 5' RACE reads through MiXCR, listing each CDR3 protein once. The top ten clones hold approximately 3% of a sample with roughly 66,000 distinct CDR3 sequences, roughly 10% of them seen once. This CDR3 spans 13 amino acids. CDR1 is SGHTA and CDR2 is FQGTGA in the germline V gene. Trimming left V 6 bases short and J 8 bases short, with 14 bases between. The specimen was whole blood. The chain combines TRBV7-3 with TRBJ2-1; D is undetermined. The receptor's source is an adult who was a healthcare worker with PCR-confirmed SARS-CoV-2 infection or an uninfected control (not recorded which). CDR3 DNA: TGTGCCAGCAGAGTAGAGGCCCGGGATGAGCAGTTCTTC. Residues: CASRVEARDEQFF.